Each of the 10 T cell receptor beta chains below was sequenced from the same sample in a study of blood T cell repertoires in COVID-19. TCRdb's table, derived via immunoSEQ multiplex PCR, lists solely in-frame clones and lacks some. The data show about 58,000 clones, 85% seen once. Sample: peripheral blood. The receptors shown here come from a human donor in a cohort sampled during active COVID-19.

The J gene is TRBJ1-1, the V gene TRBV10-2; D gene uncertain. Germline V gives CDR1 WSHSY, CDR2 SAAADI. This CDR3 region has 11 residues. Trimming stripped 5 bases from V and 1 base from J, with 2 bases between. In DNA, the CDR3 is TGCGCCAGCAGTCAGAACACTGAAGCTTTCTTT. Protein sequence: CASSQNTEAFF.

The V and J genes are TRBV6-4 and TRBJ1-2; D not certain. With 5 bases removed from V and 8 bases from J, the gap between germline ends came to 15 bases. This CDR3 is built from 13 residues. Per the germline V gene, CDR1 is MRHNA and CDR2 is SNTAGT. CDR3 loop: CASSPRSREGYTF. The CDR3 bases are TGTGCCAGCAGTCCCAGGTCACGGGAGGGCTACACCTTC.

The J gene is TRBJ1-1, the V gene TRBV30; D may be TRBD1 (5 bases). CDR3 length: 12 amino acids. Trimming shortened V by 0 bases and J by 6 bases, and 8 bases separated the two germline ends. Germline loops: CDR1 GTSNPN, CDR2 SVGIG (reference sequence). In DNA form, the CDR3 reads TGTGCCTGGAGTGTACAGGATGCTGAAGCTTTCTTT. It encodes CAWSVQDAEAFF. Combining the CDR3 with reference TRBV30 and TRBJ1-1 gives the whole variable domain SQTIHQWPATLVQPVGSPLSLECTVEGTSNPNLYWYRQAAGRGLQLLFYSVGIGQISSEVPQNLSASRPQDRQFILSSKKLLLSDSGFYLCAWSVQDAEAFFGQGTRLTVV.

The chain uses TRBV6-6 and TRBJ2-7; 8 bases map to TRBD2. The CDR3 length is 11 residues. CDR1 is MNHNY and CDR2 is SVGAGI in the germline V gene (reference sequence). V shed 5 bases and J 7 bases; nucleotides not matched to a gene: 1. DNA of the CDR3: TGTGCCAGCAGTCCGGGGGGGGAGCAGTACTTC. It yields the protein CASSPGGEQYF.

The V and J genes are TRBV19 and TRBJ2-5; no reliable D call. Germline V CDR1 and CDR2: LNHDA, SQIVND (reference sequence). The CDR3 covers 12 residues. V lost 3 bases to trimming and J lost 5 bases, with 7 bases between them. The CDR3 bases are TGTGCCAGTAGTATGCGCAGGGAGACCCAGTACTTC. It codes for CASSMRRETQYF.

A note on this clone: This CDR3 is also generated by other DNA sequences in the sample. V is TRBV6-5 and J is TRBJ2-2, with D perhaps matching TRBD2 (6 bases). The CDR3 is made up of 13 amino acids. The V gene lost 6 bases and the J gene lost 2 bases, with 7 bases spanning the gap. Germline V lookup: CDR1 MNHEY, CDR2 SVGAGI. CDR3 bases: TGTGCCAGCAGGGGAGGAAACACCGGGGAGCTGTTTTTT. It specifies CASRGGNTGELFF.

The chain links TRBV19 to TRBJ1-1; perhaps TRBD1 as D (5 bases). Trimming cost V 5 bases and J 3 bases, with 19 bases left between them. The germline V gene has CDR1 LNHDA and CDR2 SQIVND (reference sequence). This CDR3 is built from 16 residues. As DNA, the CDR3 is TGTGCCAGTAGTCCCTCCCAGGACACGGGTCACACTGAAGCTTTCTTT. Protein product: CASSPSQDTGHTEAFF.

This clone has just one count. The J gene is TRBJ2-5, the V gene TRBV27; 15 positions agree with TRBD2. V lost 7 bases, J lost 4 bases, and 13 bases stayed unmatched. The CDR3 has 18 residues. Germline V gene data show CDR1 as MNHEY and CDR2 as SMNVEV (reference sequence). The CDR3 loop reads CASNPGLAGGWLGETQYF. CDR3 DNA: TGTGCCAGCAATCCGGGACTAGCGGGAGGTTGGCTGGGAGAGACCCAGTACTTC.

The rearrangement links TRBV30 to TRBJ2-3, with a tentative D call TRBD1 (5 bases). The germline gives CDR1 GTSNPN, CDR2 SVGIG (reference sequence). The V end was cut by 3 bases, the J end by 3 bases, with 10 bases between. The CDR3 sequence is 13 residues long. CDR3 residues: CAWRGPGTDTQYF. The DNA of the CDR3 is TGTGCCTGGAGGGGGCCAGGGACAGATACGCAGTATTTT.

The CDR3 sequence is CASSYRTDNTGELFF. The DNA for the CDR3 is TGTGCCAGCAGTTATCGGACAGATAACACCGGGGAGCTGTTTTTT. This rearrangement joins TRBV6-5 to TRBJ2-2; D is perhaps TRBD1 (6 bases). Trimming took off 3 bases at V and 2 bases at J, with 10 bases between the two ends. The CDR3 spans 15 residues. Germline values: CDR1 MNHEY, CDR2 SVGAGI.